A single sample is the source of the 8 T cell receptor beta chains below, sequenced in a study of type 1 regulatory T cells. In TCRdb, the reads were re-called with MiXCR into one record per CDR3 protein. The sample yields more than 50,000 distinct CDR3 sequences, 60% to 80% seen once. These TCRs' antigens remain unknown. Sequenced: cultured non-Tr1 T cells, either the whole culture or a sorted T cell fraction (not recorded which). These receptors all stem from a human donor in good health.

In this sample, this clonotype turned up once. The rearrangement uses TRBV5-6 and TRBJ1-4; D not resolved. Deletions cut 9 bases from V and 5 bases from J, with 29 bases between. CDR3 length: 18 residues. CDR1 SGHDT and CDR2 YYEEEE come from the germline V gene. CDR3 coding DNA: TGTGCCACCCCATTAGGAAGGGAAGTTGCAGGAAAGAATGAAAAACTGTTTTTT. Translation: CATPLGREVAGKNEKLFF.

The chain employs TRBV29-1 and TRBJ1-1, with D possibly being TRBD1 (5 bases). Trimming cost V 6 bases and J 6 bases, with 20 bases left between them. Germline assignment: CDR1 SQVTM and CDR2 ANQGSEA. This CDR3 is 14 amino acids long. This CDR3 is CSVRPAGTLAEAFF. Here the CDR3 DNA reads TGCAGCGTCCGTCCAGCCGGGACCCTGGCTGAAGCTTTCTTT.

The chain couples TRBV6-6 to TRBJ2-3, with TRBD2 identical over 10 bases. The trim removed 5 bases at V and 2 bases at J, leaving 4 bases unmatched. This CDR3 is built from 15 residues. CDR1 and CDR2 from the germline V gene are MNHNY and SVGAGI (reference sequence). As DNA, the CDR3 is TGTGCCAGCAGTCGGACTAGCGGATCCACAGATACGCAGTATTTT. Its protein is CASSRTSGSTDTQYF.

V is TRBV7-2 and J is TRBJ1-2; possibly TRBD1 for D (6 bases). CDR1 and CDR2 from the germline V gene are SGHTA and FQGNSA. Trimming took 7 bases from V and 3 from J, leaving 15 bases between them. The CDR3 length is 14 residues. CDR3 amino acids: CASKYQGSDYGYTF. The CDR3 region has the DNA TGTGCCAGCAAGTACCAGGGGTCGGACTATGGCTACACCTTC.

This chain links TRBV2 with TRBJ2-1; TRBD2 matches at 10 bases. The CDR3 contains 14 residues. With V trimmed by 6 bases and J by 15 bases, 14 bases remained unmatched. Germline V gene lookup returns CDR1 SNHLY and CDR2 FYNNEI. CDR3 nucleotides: TGTGCCAGCAGCCTAGCGGGAGCGGACACCTTCACGTTCTTC. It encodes CASSLAGADTFTFF.

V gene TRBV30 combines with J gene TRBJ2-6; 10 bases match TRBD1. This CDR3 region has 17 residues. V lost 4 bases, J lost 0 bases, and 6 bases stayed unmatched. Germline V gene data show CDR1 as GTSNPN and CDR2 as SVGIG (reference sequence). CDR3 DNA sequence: TGTGCCTGGACCTCGACAGGGGGCGGCTCTGGGGCCAACGTCCTGACTTTC. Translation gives CAWTSTGGGSGANVLTF.

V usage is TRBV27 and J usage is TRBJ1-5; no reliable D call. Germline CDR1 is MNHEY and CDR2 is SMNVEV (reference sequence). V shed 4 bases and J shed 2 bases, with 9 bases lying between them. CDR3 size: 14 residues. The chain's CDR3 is CASSYRAGNQPQHF. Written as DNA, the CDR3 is TGTGCCAGCAGTTACCGGGCGGGCAATCAGCCCCAGCATTTT.

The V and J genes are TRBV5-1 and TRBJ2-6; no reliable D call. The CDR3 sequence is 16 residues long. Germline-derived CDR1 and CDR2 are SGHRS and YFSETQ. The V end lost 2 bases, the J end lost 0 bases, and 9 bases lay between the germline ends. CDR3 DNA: TGCGCCAGCAGCTTTGATCAGGCCTCTGGGGCCAACGTCCTGACTTTC. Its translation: CASSFDQASGANVLTF. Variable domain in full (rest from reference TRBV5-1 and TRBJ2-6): KAGVTQTPRYLIKTRGQQVTLSCSPISGHRSVSWYQQTPGQGLQFLFEYFSETQRNKGNFPGRFSGRQFSNSRSEMNVSTLELGDSALYLCASSFDQASGANVLTFGAGSRLTVL.